Following are 13 T cell receptor beta chains from one sample sequenced in a study of graft-versus-host responses after intestinal transplantation. The assay was immunoSEQ multiplex PCR, and TCRdb's table has in-frame clones only and misses some. The profile shows 39,000 or so clones, about 93% of them singletons. These receptors are not linked to any known antigen. Sequenced material: unstimulated CD8+ T cells sorted from spleen or lymph node cells, taken before transplant. The receptors shown here come from a human donor who was the organ donor for an intestinal transplant.

This chain uses TRBV27 with TRBJ2-1, with TRBD1 identical over 9 bases. Germline loops: CDR1 MNHEY, CDR2 SMNVEV (reference sequence). The trim removed 4 bases at V and 9 bases at J, leaving 1 base unmatched. The CDR3 sequence is 12 residues long. For the CDR3, the DNA is TGTGCCAGCAGTTGGACAGGGGTTGAGCAGTTCTTC. Translation gives CASSWTGVEQFF.

This chain uses TRBV28 with TRBJ1-2; 8 positions agree with TRBD1. J gave up 4 bases and V 6 bases, and 10 bases lay outside the gene matches. Germline CDR1 MDHEN, CDR2 SYDVKM. This CDR3 contains 15 residues. The CDR3 loop is CASRHTGGRSYGYTF. The CDR3 DNA sequence: TGTGCCAGCAGACACACAGGGGGACGGAGCTATGGCTACACCTTC.

V gene TRBV11-2 combines with J gene TRBJ1-3; 7 bases line up with TRBD1. With 2 bases clipped from V and 11 bases from J, the junction kept 12 bases outside the gene matches. Germline V gives CDR1 SGHAT, CDR2 FQNNGV. The CDR3 runs to 15 residues. CDR3 in amino acids: CASSLNWEGATSIYF. In DNA, the CDR3 is TGTGCCAGCAGCTTAAACTGGGAGGGGGCCACTTCCATATATTTT.

The chain uses TRBV10-3 and TRBJ1-2; no clear D. The V gene's germline CDR1 is ENHRY and CDR2 SYGVKD. This CDR3 region has 11 residues. With 9 bases removed from V and 0 bases from J, the gap between germline ends came to 5 bases. The DNA of the CDR3 is TGTGCCATTGGAACTAACTATGGCTACACCTTC. Translating it yields CAIGTNYGYTF.

V and J are TRBV12-5 and TRBJ2-2, with D hard to call. The V and J ends lost 8 bases and 8 bases respectively, with 6 bases between them. Per the germline V gene, CDR1 is LGHNT and CDR2 is FRNRAP. The CDR3 length is 10 residues. The CDR3 spells CASTLGELFF. CDR3 in DNA: TGTGCTAGTACCTTAGGGGAGCTGTTTTTT.

The chain joins TRBV30 to TRBJ2-3; unclear D gene. The CDR3 covers 15 residues. Between the trimmed V and J ends, which lost 5 bases and 0 bases, there was a span of 15 bases. The germline gives CDR1 GTSNPN, CDR2 SVGIG (reference sequence). CDR3 DNA sequence: TGTGCCTGGGCTGGTGCCCTTCGTAGCACAGATACGCAGTATTTT. Residues: CAWAGALRSTDTQYF.

The CDR3 sequence is CASRKGQGGNQPQHF. CDR3 bases: TGTGCCAGCAGAAAGGGACAGGGGGGCAATCAGCCCCAGCATTTT. This chain uses TRBV6-5 with TRBJ1-5; 11 positions match TRBD1. The length of the CDR3 is 15 residues. V dropped 6 bases and J dropped 2; count of bases not matched to a gene: 3. Germline CDR1 is MNHEY and CDR2 is SVGAGI.

This chain links TRBV5-8 with TRBJ2-7; 12 nucleotides align to TRBD2. V lost 3 bases, J lost 4 bases, and 17 bases stayed unmatched. This CDR3 has 19 residues. Germline assignment: CDR1 SGHTS and CDR2 YDEGEE. Written as DNA, the CDR3 is TGTGCCAGCAGCTCACCGGGACTAGCGGGTTTCCTAAGGGCGTACGAGCAGTACTTC. This translates into CASSSPGLAGFLRAYEQYF.

There are a few counts of this clone. The genes are TRBV4-1 and TRBJ2-5; D gene uncertain. The V gene's germline CDR1 is MGHRA and CDR2 YSYEKL. CDR3 size: 12 residues. Trimming left V 0 bases short and J 5 bases short, with 4 bases between. The CDR3 reads CASSQDRETQYF. CDR3 nucleotides: TGCGCCAGCAGCCAAGATCGGGAGACCCAGTACTTC.

The chain employs TRBV7-6 and TRBJ2-1; no reliable D call. The germline gives CDR1 SGHVS, CDR2 FNYEAQ. V was trimmed by 5 bases and J by 4 bases, leaving 12 bases between them. The CDR3 extends over 14 amino acids. Here the CDR3 DNA reads TGTGCCAGCAGCCCCCTTCCGGCATACAATGAGCAGTTCTTC. Translation: CASSPLPAYNEQFF. The full variable domain, in which reference TRBV7-6 and TRBJ2-1 provide the parts outside the CDR3, is GAGVSQSPRYKVTKRGQDVALRCDPISGHVSLYWYRQALGQGPEFLTYFNYEAQQDKSGLPNDRFSAERPEGSISTLTIQRTEQRDSAMYRCASSPLPAYNEQFFGPGTRLTVL.

This clone was found once. The chain uses TRBV7-2 and TRBJ2-2, with TRBD2 matching over 7 bases. The V segment lost 4 bases and the J segment 2 bases; nucleotides outside the gene matches: 4. This CDR3 has 15 residues. Per germline, CDR1 SGHTA and CDR2 FQGNSA. The CDR3 region has the DNA TGTGCCAGCAGCTCTCGGACTAGAAACACCGGGGAGCTGTTTTTT. Its protein product is CASSSRTRNTGELFF.

The chain combines TRBV4-1 with TRBJ2-1; the D is unclear. The germline V gene encodes CDR1 MGHRA and CDR2 YSYEKL. V shed 8 bases and J shed 4 bases, with 12 bases lying between them. The CDR3 is 13 residues long. As DNA, the CDR3 is TGCGCCAGCGGTCCTATTGGATACAATGAGCAGTTCTTC. It encodes CASGPIGYNEQFF.

This chain uses TRBV2 with TRBJ2-5; D gene uncertain. Trimming took off 7 bases at V and 11 bases at J, with 20 bases between the two ends. This CDR3 has 13 residues. Germline V gene sequence: CDR1 SNHLY, CDR2 FYNNEI. CDR3 residues: CASTATLFRGQYF. The CDR3 DNA reads TGTGCCAGCACCGCGACTTTGTTCCGTGGGCAGTACTTC. Based on the CDR3 plus reference TRBV2 and TRBJ2-5, the full variable domain is EPEVTQTPSHQVTQMGQEVILRCVPISNHLYFYWYRQILGQKVEFLVSFYNNEISEKSEIFDDQFSVERPDGSNFTLKIRSTKLEDSAMYFCASTATLFRGQYFGPGTRLLVL.